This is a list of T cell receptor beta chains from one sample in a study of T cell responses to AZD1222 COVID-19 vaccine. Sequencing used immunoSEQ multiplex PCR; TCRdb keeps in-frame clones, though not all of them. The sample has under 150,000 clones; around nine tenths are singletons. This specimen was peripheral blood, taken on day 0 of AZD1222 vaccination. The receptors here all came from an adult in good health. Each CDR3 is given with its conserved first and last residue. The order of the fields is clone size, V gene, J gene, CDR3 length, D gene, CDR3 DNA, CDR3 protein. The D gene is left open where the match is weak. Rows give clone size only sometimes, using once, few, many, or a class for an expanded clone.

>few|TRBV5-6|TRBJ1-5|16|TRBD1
TGTGCCAGCAGCTTGGCTTGGCAGGGGGGCAATCAGCCCCAGCATTTT
CASSLAWQGGNQPQHF
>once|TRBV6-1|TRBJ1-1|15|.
TGTGCCAGCAGTGAAGTGCGAGGTTCGAACACTGAAGCTTTCTTT
CASSEVRGSNTEAFF
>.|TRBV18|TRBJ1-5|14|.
TGTGCCAGCTCACCACGGGCAGGGAGTCAGCCCCAGCATTTT
CASSPRAGSQPQHF
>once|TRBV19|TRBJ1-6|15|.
TGTGCCAGTAGTATTGGACCACGAGGGAGTTCACCCCTCCACTTT
CASSIGPRGSSPLHF
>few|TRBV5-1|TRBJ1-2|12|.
TGCGCCAGCAGCATTCCATCGGGGGGCTACACCTTC
CASSIPSGGYTF
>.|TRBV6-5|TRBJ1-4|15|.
TGTGCCAGCAGGACCCGGACAGCAACTAATGAAAAACTGTTTTTT
CASRTRTATNEKLFF
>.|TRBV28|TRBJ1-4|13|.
TGTGCCAGCAGTTTAGCTACGGCCGAAAAACTGTTTTTT
CASSLATAEKLFF
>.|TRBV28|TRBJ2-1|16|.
TGTGCCAGCAGTTTGAGCGAGAATCCCTCCTACAATGAGCAGTTCTTC
CASSLSENPSYNEQFF
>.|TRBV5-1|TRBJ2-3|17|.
TGCGCCAGCAGCCCCCGGTTGGACTACTCAACGGCAGATACGCAGTATTTT
CASSPRLDYSTADTQYF
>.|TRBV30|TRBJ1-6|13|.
TGTGCCTGGAGTAACAGGGTGAATTCACCCCTCCACTTT
CAWSNRVNSPLHF
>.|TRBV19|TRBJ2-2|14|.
TGTGCCAGTAGCTCTGGGCCTGGGCCCGGGGAGCTGTTTTTT
CASSSGPGPGELFF
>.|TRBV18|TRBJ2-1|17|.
TGTGCCAGCTCACCACTCACGGGCTGGAGCTCCTACAATGAGCAGTTCTTC
CASSPLTGWSSYNEQFF
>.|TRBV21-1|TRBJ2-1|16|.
TGTGCCAGCAGCAAATCGGAGTGCTCCGGACCCAATGAGCAGTTCTTC
CASSKSECSGPNEQFF
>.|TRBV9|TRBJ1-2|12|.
TGTGCCAGCAGCGTAGGGACGATGGGCTACACCTTC
CASSVGTMGYTF
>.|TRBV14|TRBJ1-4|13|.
TGTGCCAGCAGGTATAGGGGCAATGAAAAACTGTTTTTT
CASRYRGNEKLFF
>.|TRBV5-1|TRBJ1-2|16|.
TGCGCCAGCAGCCCATTACCGACGGAACTGGAATATGGCTACACCTTC
CASSPLPTELEYGYTF
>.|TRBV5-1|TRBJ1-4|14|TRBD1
TGCGCCAGCAGGGTCGGGACAGGGGTGGAAAAACTGTTTTTT
CASRVGTGVEKLFF
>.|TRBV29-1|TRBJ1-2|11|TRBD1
TGCAGCGTGCGGGGAGGGGGCGGCTACACCTTC
CSVRGGGGYTF
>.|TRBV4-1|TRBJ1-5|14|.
TGCGCCAGCAGCCAAGGGGGGTTCAATCAGCCCCAGCATTTT
CASSQGGFNQPQHF
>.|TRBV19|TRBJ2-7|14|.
TGTGCCAGTAGGAAGAGCAGGGGACCATACGAGCAGTACTTC
CASRKSRGPYEQYF
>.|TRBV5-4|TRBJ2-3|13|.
TGTGCCAGCAGCTTGGGCGCGGGCGATACGCAGTATTTT
CASSLGAGDTQYF
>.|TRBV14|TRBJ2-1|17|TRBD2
TGTGCCAGCAGCCCCAGACTAGCGGGAGGCCCACACAATGAGCAGTTCTTC
CASSPRLAGGPHNEQFF
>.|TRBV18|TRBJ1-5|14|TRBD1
TGTGCCAGCTCACCCGGGACAGGGAATCAGCCCCAGCATTTT
CASSPGTGNQPQHF
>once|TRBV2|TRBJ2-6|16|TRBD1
TGTGCCAGCAGTGACCCCGACAGGGCTGGGGCCAACGTCCTGACTTTC
CASSDPDRAGANVLTF
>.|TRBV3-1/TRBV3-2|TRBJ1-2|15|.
TGTGCCAGCAGCCAAGATAGGGACCCCGGCTATGGCTACACCTTC
CASSQDRDPGYGYTF
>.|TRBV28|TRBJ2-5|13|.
TGTGCCAGCAGTTCGACTAGTCGGGAGACCCAGTACTTC
CASSSTSRETQYF
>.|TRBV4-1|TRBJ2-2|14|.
TGCGCCAGCAGCCAAGAGGTTGTTGGCGGGGAGCTGTTTTTT
CASSQEVVGGELFF
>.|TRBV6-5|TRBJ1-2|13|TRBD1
TGTGCCAGCAGGTCGACAGGGCGAGGTGGCTACACCTTC
CASRSTGRGGYTF
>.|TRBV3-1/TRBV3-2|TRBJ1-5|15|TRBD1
TGTGCCAGCAGCCCGGGACAGGGGGCGAATCAGCCCCAGCATTTT
CASSPGQGANQPQHF
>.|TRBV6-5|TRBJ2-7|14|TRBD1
TGTGCCAGCAGCGGGACAGCAAAACCCTACGAGCAGTACTTC
CASSGTAKPYEQYF
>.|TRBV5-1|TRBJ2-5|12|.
TGCGCCAGCAGCTTAGGCCAAGAGACCCAGTACTTC
CASSLGQETQYF
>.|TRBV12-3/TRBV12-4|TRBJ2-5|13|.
TGTGCCAGCACTGTTCCCCCTGTCGGGACCCAGTACTTC
CASTVPPVGTQYF
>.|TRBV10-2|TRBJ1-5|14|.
TGCGCCAGCGGGGACCCGTTTAGCAATCAGCCCCAGCATTTT
CASGDPFSNQPQHF
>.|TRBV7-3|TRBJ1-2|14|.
TGTGCCAGCAGCCCCGGGGGATTGAACTATGGCTACACCTTC
CASSPGGLNYGYTF
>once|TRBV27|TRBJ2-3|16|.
TGTGCCAGCAGTACCCGTAGGGGGTCTAGCACAGATACGCAGTATTTT
CASSTRRGSSTDTQYF
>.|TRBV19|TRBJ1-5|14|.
TGTGCCAGTACCGTACAGGGAGATGATCAGCCCCAGCATTTT
CASTVQGDDQPQHF
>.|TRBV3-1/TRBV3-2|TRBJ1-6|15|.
TGTGCCAGCAGCCAAGATATCCTCCAGGGCTCACCCCTCCACTTT
CASSQDILQGSPLHF
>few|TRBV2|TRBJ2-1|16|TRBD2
TGTGCCAGCAGTCCGGGACTAGCGGGAGGCATTAGTGAGCAGTTCTTC
CASSPGLAGGISEQFF
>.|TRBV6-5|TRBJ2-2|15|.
TGTGCCAGCAGTTACTCGGGTGGCCCCCCCGGGGAGCTGTTTTTT
CASSYSGGPPGELFF
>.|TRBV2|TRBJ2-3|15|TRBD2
TGTGCCAGCACAGCCTCTAGCGGGGGGGCCGGTACGCAGTATTTT
CASTASSGGAGTQYF
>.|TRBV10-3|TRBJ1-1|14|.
TGTGCCATCAGTGGGGCGACAGTGGGCACTGAAGCTTTCTTT
CAISGATVGTEAFF
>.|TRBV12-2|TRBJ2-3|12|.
TGTGCAAGTCGCCTATTCTGGGATACGCAGTATTTT
CASRLFWDTQYF
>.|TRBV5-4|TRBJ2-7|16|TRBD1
TGTGCCAGCAGCCCCCAAAATACAGGGGGCGGTTACGAGCAGTACTTC
CASSPQNTGGGYEQYF
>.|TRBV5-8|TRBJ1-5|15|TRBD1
TGTGCCAGCAGCTTGACAGGGGGGTGGAATCAGCCCCAGCATTTT
CASSLTGGWNQPQHF
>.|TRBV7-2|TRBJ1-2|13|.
TGTGCCAGCCCAGTTGGCCGTAACTATGGCTACACCTTC
CASPVGRNYGYTF
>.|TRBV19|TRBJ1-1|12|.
TGTGCCAGTAGTGCCTCGAACACTGAAGCTTTCTTT
CASSASNTEAFF
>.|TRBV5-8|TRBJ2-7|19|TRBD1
TGTGCCAGCAGCTCCTATGATATACCAGGGGGCCGCCTCTCCTACGAGCAGTACTTC
CASSSYDIPGGRLSYEQYF
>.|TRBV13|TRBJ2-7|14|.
TGTGCCAGCAGCCCCCCCGGGCGATGGGTGGAGCAGTACTTC
CASSPPGRWVEQYF
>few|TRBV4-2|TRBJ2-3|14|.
TGTGCCAGCAGCCAAGGTCGGGGCACAGATACGCAGTATTTT
CASSQGRGTDTQYF
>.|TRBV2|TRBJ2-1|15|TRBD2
TGTGCCAGCAGTGTTGGACTAGCGGATTACAATGAGCAGTTCTTC
CASSVGLADYNEQFF
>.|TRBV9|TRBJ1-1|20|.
TGTGCCAGCAGCCTCAACCCCCTGTTGGCGGTAAGGGGCCAGGGACACGGGGCTTTCTTT
CASSLNPLLAVRGQGHGAFF
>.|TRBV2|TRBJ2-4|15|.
TGTGCCAGCAGTGAGAGAAGGGTTACAGGGTTCATTCAGTACTTC
CASSERRVTGFIQYF
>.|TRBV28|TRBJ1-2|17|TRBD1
TGTGCCAGCAGTTCACGGACAGGGCGCTCTAGGGACTATGGCTACACCTTC
CASSSRTGRSRDYGYTF
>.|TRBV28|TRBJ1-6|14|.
TGTGCCAGCAGGGGTACAGGGACGGATTCACCCCTCCACTTT
CASRGTGTDSPLHF
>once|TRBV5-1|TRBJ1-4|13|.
TGCGCCAGCAGCTTGAATCAGAATGAAAAACTGTTTTTT
CASSLNQNEKLFF
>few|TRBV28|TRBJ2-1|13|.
TGTGCCATCCGCAACAGGGGGGGGAGTGAGCAGTTCTTC
CAIRNRGGSEQFF
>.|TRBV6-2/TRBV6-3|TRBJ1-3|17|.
TGTGCCAGCAGTTACTCGGGTATACGAGTTCCCGGAAACACCATATATTTT
CASSYSGIRVPGNTIYF
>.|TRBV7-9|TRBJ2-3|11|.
TGTGCCAGCAGCTGGATCGATACGCAGTATTTT
CASSWIDTQYF
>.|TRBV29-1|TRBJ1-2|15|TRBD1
TGCAGCGTTCAACAAAGCCCCGGGACAGGGTTTGGCTACACCTTC
CSVQQSPGTGFGYTF